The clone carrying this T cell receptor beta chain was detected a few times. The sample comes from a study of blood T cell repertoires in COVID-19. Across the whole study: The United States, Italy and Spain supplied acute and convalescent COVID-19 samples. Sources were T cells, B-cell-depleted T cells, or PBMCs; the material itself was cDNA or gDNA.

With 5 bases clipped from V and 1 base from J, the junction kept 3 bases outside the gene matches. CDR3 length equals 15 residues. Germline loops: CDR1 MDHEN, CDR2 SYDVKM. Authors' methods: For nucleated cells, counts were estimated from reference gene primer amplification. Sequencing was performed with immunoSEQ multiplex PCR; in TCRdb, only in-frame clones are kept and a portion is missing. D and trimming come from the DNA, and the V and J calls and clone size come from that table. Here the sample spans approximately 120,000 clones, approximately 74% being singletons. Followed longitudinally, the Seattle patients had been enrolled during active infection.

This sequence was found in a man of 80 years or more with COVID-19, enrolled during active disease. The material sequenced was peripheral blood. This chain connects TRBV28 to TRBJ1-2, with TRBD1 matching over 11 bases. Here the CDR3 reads CASSPGTGGNYGYTF. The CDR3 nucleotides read TGTGCCAGCAGTCCCGGGACAGGGGGTAACTATGGCTACACCTTC.